This entry features one TCR beta chain sequence. Its antigen has not been determined. No much larger clone exists at a distance of one base, and base qualities are not known. From a lookup of the germline V gene (reference sequence), CDR1 and CDR2 are MNHNY and SVGAGI. Ends trimmed: V by 2 bases, J by 6 bases; bases unmatched to a gene: 8. Its CDR3 holds 16 amino acids, cysteine through phenylalanine. Only CDR3 DNA remains: 48 bases, in frame from the first base. This sample was included in a study of CD8+ T cells in alopecia areata (dated by TCRdb to the late 2010s). Looking at the study overall: In both human patients and the C3H/HeJ mouse model, the study applied high-throughput TCRbeta sequencing to look at T cell clonal expansion in alopecia areata. RNA was extracted with the PAXgene miRNA kit for fixed scalp, the miRNeasy kit for PBMCs, and the RNeasy kit for mouse skin. On the human side, TCRbeta sequencing was run on scalp tissue and on sorted CD4+ and CD8+ peripheral blood T cells from healthy controls and from alopecia areata patients with either patchy or totalis/universalis disease. TCRbeta CDR3 regions were amplified by immunoSEQ multiplex PCR using 35 Vbeta forward and 13 Jbeta reverse primers. Scalp clonality was compared across normal scalp (n=4), patchy alopecia areata scalp (n=8), and alopecia totalis/universalis scalp (n=8). Results the study describes overall, beyond this receptor: Lesional scalp, especially in alopecia totalis/universalis, showed higher clonality and more expanded CD8+ clones than normal scalp, suggesting antigenic drive. Shared TCR sequences between patients were less evident than in mice, which may be partly attributable to HLA diversity in the patient population. Unlike mouse skin, which is dominated by gammadelta T cells, normal human skin has resident alphabeta T cells that are also sequenced, and this complicates analysis of the scalp TCR repertoire.

Libraries were made using the immunoSEQ multiplex PCR assay. For TCR sequencing, RNA was extracted from every sample and reverse transcribed into cDNA to serve as template. SuperScript III was used for first-strand cDNA synthesis, primed with a 2:1 mix of oligo-dT and random hexamers. A synthetic immune receptor repertoire was used to assess amplification bias, and residual bias was removed computationally. The study's own analysis went as follows. Raw reads were preprocessed to remove errors, and CDR3 was defined by IMGT conventions from the conserved cysteine to phenylalanine. Clonality was computed by normalizing Shannon entropy by log2 of the number of productive unique TCRs and subtracting the result from 1. Whether scalp clones were CD4 or CD8 was inferred by matching scalp TCRbeta sequences against CD4 and CD8 repertoires sorted from blood. TCRdb took this table from immuneACCESS and kept in-frame rearrangements with V and J called. Such tables lack part of the clones; where checked against another copy, unresolved V genes explain under half of the gap, and the rest is unexplained. That table supplies the V and J calls and clone size; D and trimming were determined from the DNA. The sample table shows under 9,000 clones, and about two thirds are seen once. Roughly 2.8% of the sample is held by the ten biggest clonotypes.

In four to six patients from the biomarker study, CD4+ cells were sorted further to obtain CD25+CD127- cells. Lesional scalp punch biopsies and peripheral blood were collected from alopecia areata patients. PBMCs were separated by density centrifugation and stained for CD3, CD4 and CD8, after which CD4+ and CD8+ T cells were sorted on a FACSAria. As part of a multicenter biomarker study, untreated alopecia areata patients were recruited. This clonotype was obtained from a human donor with alopecia areata. This chain joins TRBV6-6 to TRBJ1-5; the central 9 bases match TRBD1. Sequencing used CD4+ Tregs sorted from blood. The DNA sequence reads TGTGCCAGCAGTTACGCCGGGACAGGGTTCAGTCAGCCCCAGCATTTT. Its translation reads: CASSYAGTGFSQPQHF.